These 32 T cell receptor beta chains share one sample of origin, sequenced in a study of blood T cell repertoires in COVID-19. Using immunoSEQ multiplex PCR, the repertoire was profiled, and TCRdb retains in-frame clones only, with some absent. The sample includes around 78,000 clones, over 80% seen only once; the top ten take roughly 5%. The sample taken for sequencing was peripheral blood. The receptors here all came from a man aged 45-65 years with active COVID-19.

The genes are TRBV11-1 and TRBJ2-3; D remains ambiguous. Trimming removed 5 bases from V and 6 bases from J, with 21 bases in between. Per germline, CDR1 SGHAT and CDR2 FQDESV (reference sequence). This CDR3 region has 16 residues. CDR3 in DNA: TGTGCCAGCAGCCAAGAGTTTCAGGTCCGAATGGATACGCAGTATTTT. Translating gives CASSQEFQVRMDTQYF.

CDR3 amino acids: CSPAGGHLQFF. As DNA, the CDR3 is TGCAGCCCGGCGGGGGGGCACTTACAATTCTTC. The rearrangement joins TRBV20-1 to TRBJ2-1, with 9 bases aligning to TRBD2. Germline CDR1 is DFQATT and CDR2 is SNEGSKA (reference sequence). The CDR3 runs 11 residues.

The chain uses TRBV24-1 and TRBJ2-2; D is possibly TRBD1 (6 bases). CDR3 length: 15 residues. Germline V lookup: CDR1 KGHDR, CDR2 SFDVKD. Trimming took off 8 bases at V and 1 base at J, with 13 bases between the two ends. CDR3 sequence (DNA): TGTGCCACCACCGACACGACAGGGAACACCGGGGAGCTGTTTTTT. This encodes CATTDTTGNTGELFF.

J is TRBJ1-1 and V is TRBV19, with 8 bases aligning to TRBD1. This CDR3 spans 13 amino acids. V lost 3 bases and J lost 7; bases outside the gene matches: 4. CDR1 LNHDA and CDR2 SQIVND come from the germline V gene (reference sequence). Here the CDR3 reads CASSISTGVEAFF. CDR3 sequence (DNA): TGTGCCAGTAGTATCTCGACAGGGGTTGAAGCTTTCTTT.

The chain links TRBV4-1 to TRBJ2-1; 9 positions match TRBD2. J gave up 15 bases and V 5 bases, and 5 bases lay outside the gene matches. Germline lookup yields CDR1 MGHRA and CDR2 YSYEKL. The CDR3 length is 11 residues. For the CDR3, the DNA is TGCGCCAGCAGCTTTAGCGGGAGAACGTTCTTC. It codes for CASSFSGRTFF.

The chain recombines TRBV5-8 with TRBJ1-1; TRBD1 aligns across 7 bases. Per the germline V gene, CDR1 is SGHTS and CDR2 is YDEGEE. This CDR3 has 15 residues. Trimming cost V 0 bases and J 4 bases; bases outside gene matches: 6. The CDR3 coding sequence is TGTGCCAGCAGCTTGGAGGGGGCGCGCGGCACTGAAGCTTTCTTT. Translating gives CASSLEGARGTEAFF.

V and J are TRBV9 and TRBJ2-1; 7 bases are shared with TRBD1. The CDR3 is made up of 15 amino acids. J gave up 0 bases and V 3 bases, and 3 bases lay outside the gene matches. Per the germline V gene, CDR1 is SGDLS and CDR2 is YYNGEE. CDR3 amino acids: CASSAGQSSYNEQFF. Here the CDR3 DNA reads TGTGCCAGCAGCGCGGGACAGAGCTCCTACAATGAGCAGTTCTTC.

This chain uses TRBV9 with TRBJ2-2, with 12 nucleotides matching TRBD1. The CDR3 contains 16 residues. Looked up from germline, CDR1 is SGDLS and CDR2 is YYNGEE. Trimming cost V 2 bases and J 6 bases; bases outside gene matches: 5. CDR3 residues: CASSVRWDRGPGELFF. CDR3 sequence (DNA): TGTGCCAGCAGCGTTAGGTGGGACAGGGGGCCCGGGGAGCTGTTTTTT.

V is TRBV5-8 and J is TRBJ1-4; TRBD1 matches at 9 bases. The J segment lost 6 bases and the V segment lost 1 base, leaving 19 bases of the junction unmatched. This CDR3 region has 20 residues. Germline CDR1 SGHTS, CDR2 YDEGEE. CDR3: CASSLPPYKYLTGGDEKLFF. In DNA form, the CDR3 reads TGTGCCAGCAGCTTGCCGCCGTATAAATACCTGACAGGGGGAGATGAAAAACTGTTTTTT.

The chain recombines TRBV5-1 with TRBJ2-1; 10 bases line up with TRBD1. Germline V gives CDR1 SGHRS, CDR2 YFSETQ. The CDR3 is 18 residues long. Losses at the gene ends were 4 bases for V and 8 bases for J; bases not matched to a gene: 18. The CDR3 reads CASSRGTGAHGYKDEQFF. The CDR3 bases are TGCGCCAGCAGCCGCGGGACAGGGGCCCACGGCTATAAGGATGAGCAGTTCTTC.

The CDR3 DNA is TGCGCCAGCAGCCGTGAGGGAGACACGAGGGCTTTCTTT. It specifies CASSREGDTRAFF. This chain uses TRBV5-1 with TRBJ1-1; D not resolved. This CDR3 has 13 residues. Germline V gives CDR1 SGHRS, CDR2 YFSETQ. The V gene lost 4 bases and the J gene lost 11 bases, with 18 bases spanning the gap.

The V gene is TRBV18, the J gene TRBJ2-3; weak D call: TRBD2 (6 bases). Trimming removed 5 bases at V and 1 base at J, with 16 bases between. Germline V gene data show CDR1 as KGHSH and CDR2 as LQKENI. The length of the CDR3 is 16 residues. CDR3 nucleotides: TGTGCCAGCTCAAGCTCCCCGGGACTCGGCACAGATACGCAGTATTTT. It codes for CASSSSPGLGTDTQYF.

The chain combines TRBV4-3 with TRBJ2-5; 7 nucleotides agree with TRBD2. The CDR3 has 14 amino acids. The V and J ends lost 1 base and 5 bases, in that order; junction bases with no gene match: 4. Germline CDR1 is LGHNA and CDR2 is YSLEER. CDR3 sequence (DNA): TGCGCCAGCAGCCAAGCCGGGACTACGGAGACCCAGTACTTC. This translates into CASSQAGTTETQYF.

The chain is built from TRBV19 and TRBJ1-5, with TRBD1 matching over 8 bases. From germline, CDR1 is LNHDA and CDR2 SQIVND (reference sequence). Trimming cost V 6 bases and J 4 bases; bases outside gene matches: 11. The CDR3 loop spans 16 amino acids. The CDR3 here is CASSVGQGAGNQPQHF. DNA for the CDR3: TGTGCCAGTAGCGTGGGGCAGGGGGCCGGGAATCAGCCCCAGCATTTT.

V and J are TRBV19 and TRBJ1-5, with a possible D match to TRBD1 (6 bases). V lost 3 bases and J 3 bases, leaving 9 bases between the germline ends. This CDR3 has 14 amino acids. Per the germline V gene, CDR1 is LNHDA and CDR2 is SQIVND (reference sequence). In nucleotides, the CDR3 is TGTGCCAGTAGTATCGGACAGATCAATCAGCCCCAGCATTTT. Protein sequence: CASSIGQINQPQHF.

V and J are TRBV7-9 and TRBJ2-5; 10 bases agree with TRBD2. Looked up from germline, CDR1 is SEHNR and CDR2 is FQNEAQ (reference sequence). The CDR3 has 17 residues. The V segment lost 6 bases and the J segment 5 bases; nucleotides outside the gene matches: 15. The CDR3, as DNA: TGTGCCAGCAGTTTTGCGAGCGGGAGGGCCCTTGGTGAGACCCAGTACTTC. Its translation is CASSFASGRALGETQYF.

The chain combines TRBV7-9 with TRBJ1-1, with 12 bases identical to TRBD1. The CDR3 extends over 14 amino acids. With 4 bases clipped from V and 4 bases from J, the junction kept 1 base outside the gene matches. The germline CDR1 and CDR2 sequences are SEHNR and FQNEAQ (reference sequence). CDR3 nucleotide sequence: TGTGCCAGCAGCTCGGGACAGGGGGCCACTGAAGCTTTCTTT. Its protein product is CASSSGQGATEAFF.

This rearrangement joins TRBV7-2 to TRBJ1-5; 7 positions agree with TRBD1. V was clipped by 7 bases and J by 5 bases; unmatched bases: 8. This CDR3 comprises 14 residues. Germline lookup yields CDR1 SGHTA and CDR2 FQGNSA. CDR3 DNA sequence: TGTGCCAGCACAGACAGGGTCGGAGATCAGCCCCAGCATTTT. It specifies CASTDRVGDQPQHF.

The chain joins TRBV5-1 to TRBJ2-1; 11 positions agree with TRBD2. Losses at the gene ends were 6 bases for V and 10 bases for J; bases not matched to a gene: 9. The CDR3 sequence is 14 residues long. Per the germline V gene, CDR1 is SGHRS and CDR2 is YFSETQ. This CDR3 is CASTLSGGAEEQFF. In DNA, the CDR3 is TGCGCCAGCACCCTTAGCGGGGGGGCTGAGGAGCAGTTCTTC.

This clone has just one count. V is TRBV5-1 and J is TRBJ1-4; TRBD1 matches 7 bases. V dropped 0 bases and J dropped 8; count of bases not matched to a gene: 4. The CDR3 totals 14 residues. Germline V gene sequence: CDR1 SGHRS, CDR2 YFSETQ. DNA for the CDR3: TGCGCCAGCAGCTTGGAAGGGACAGAGGAAAAACTGTTTTTT. This translates into CASSLEGTEEKLFF. The whole variable domain, remainder taken from reference TRBV5-1 and TRBJ1-4, is KAGVTQTPRYLIKTRGQQVTLSCSPISGHRSVSWYQQTPGQGLQFLFEYFSETQRNKGNFPGRFSGRQFSNSRSEMNVSTLELGDSALYLCASSLEGTEEKLFFGSGTQLSVL.

Only one count was recorded for this clone. CDR3 DNA sequence: TGTGCCAGCAGTACACATTCTAAACGGACAGCTGAAGCTTTCTTT. Its translation is CASSTHSKRTAEAFF. The chain combines TRBV6-2 or TRBV6-3 with TRBJ1-1, with TRBD1 as a possible D gene (6 bases). Germline V gives CDR1 MNHEY, CDR2 SVGEGT. This CDR3 spans 15 amino acids. Trimming took 5 bases from V and 6 from J, leaving 19 bases between them.

This clone came up once. The CDR3 sequence: CASEGGNNYGYTF. Here the CDR3 DNA reads TGTGCCAGCGAGGGGGGGAATAACTATGGCTACACCTTC. This chain links TRBV28 with TRBJ1-2, with D tentatively TRBD1 (6 bases). Trimming left V 8 bases short and J 1 base short, with 11 bases between. Germline-derived CDR1 and CDR2 are MDHEN and SYDVKM. The CDR3 has 13 residues.

The chain joins TRBV5-1 to TRBJ2-1; 10 positions agree with TRBD2. J gave up 7 bases and V 4 bases, and 11 bases lay outside the gene matches. CDR3 length equals 16 residues. Germline V gives CDR1 SGHRS, CDR2 YFSETQ. The CDR3 sequence: CASSPVIAGGGNEQFF. In DNA form, the CDR3 reads TGCGCCAGCAGCCCCGTCATAGCGGGAGGCGGAAATGAGCAGTTCTTC. Full variable domain (missing parts from reference TRBV5-1 and TRBJ2-1): KAGVTQTPRYLIKTRGQQVTLSCSPISGHRSVSWYQQTPGQGLQFLFEYFSETQRNKGNFPGRFSGRQFSNSRSEMNVSTLELGDSALYLCASSPVIAGGGNEQFFGPGTRLTVL.

The chain couples TRBV7-9 to TRBJ2-7, with 9 bases that match TRBD1. CDR1 is SEHNR, CDR2 FQNEAQ, per germline (reference sequence). V dropped 3 bases and J dropped 5; count of bases not matched to a gene: 5. CDR3 length: 14 residues. CDR3 sequence reads: CASSFEGQGNEQYF. CDR3 DNA: TGTGCCAGCAGCTTCGAGGGACAGGGAAACGAGCAGTACTTC.

This chain connects TRBV25-1 to TRBJ2-3, with TRBD2 identical over 10 bases. With V trimmed by 10 bases and J by 5 bases, 9 bases remained unmatched. This CDR3 is 14 amino acids long. Per the germline V gene, CDR1 is MGHDK and CDR2 is SYGVNS. The DNA for the CDR3 is TGTGCCACTAAAGCGGGGGGGCCGCTAGATACGCAGTATTTT. Encoded protein: CATKAGGPLDTQYF. The complete variable domain, with remaining parts taken from reference TRBV25-1 and TRBJ2-3, reads EADIYQTPRYLVIGTGKKITLECSQTMGHDKMYWYQQDPGMELHLIHYSYGVNSTEKGDLSSESTVSRIRTEHFPLTLESARPSHTSQYLCATKAGGPLDTQYFGPGTRLTVL.

V is TRBV5-6 and J is TRBJ1-2, with no clear D. The CDR3 is 12 residues long. V gave up 0 bases and J gave up 7 bases, with 7 bases separating them. Germline lookup yields CDR1 SGHDT and CDR2 YYEEEE. In nucleotides, the CDR3 is TGTGCCAGCAGCTTGGAAGCTTCTGGCTACACCTTC. Translated: CASSLEASGYTF.

This chain connects TRBV15 to TRBJ1-5; the D gene is possibly TRBD1 (6 bases). Germline values: CDR1 LNHNV, CDR2 YYDKDF (reference sequence). This CDR3 has 12 amino acids. V was pared by 5 bases and J by 5 bases, with 7 bases between. The DNA of the CDR3 is TGTGCCACCAGCGAGGGGGATCAGCCCCAGCATTTT. Protein: CATSEGDQPQHF.

The CDR3 DNA follows: TGTGCCAGCAGCCGGGGACAGTCATATGGCTACACCTTC. Protein: CASSRGQSYGYTF. V gene TRBV4-2 combines with J gene TRBJ1-2; TRBD1 aligns across 7 bases. With V trimmed by 4 bases and J by 5 bases, 4 bases remained unmatched. The V gene's germline CDR1 is LGHNA and CDR2 YNFKEQ. The length of the CDR3 is 13 residues.

The chain carries TRBV30 and TRBJ1-6; D is perhaps TRBD1 (6 bases). The germline V gene has CDR1 GTSNPN and CDR2 SVGIG (reference sequence). This CDR3 is 12 amino acids long. V lost 7 bases to trimming and J lost 6 bases, with 10 bases between them. The chain's CDR3 is CAFYRVNSPLHF. The CDR3 DNA reads as TGTGCCTTCTACAGGGTTAATTCACCCCTCCACTTT.

The V gene is TRBV9, the J gene TRBJ1-4; D perhaps matches TRBD1 (5 bases). Germline CDR1 reads SGDLS; CDR2 reads YYNGEE. The CDR3 length is 15 residues. The V gene lost 3 bases and the J gene lost 6 bases, with 15 bases spanning the gap. CDR3 amino acids: CASSAQGVGHEKLFF. The CDR3 DNA reads TGTGCCAGCAGCGCCCAGGGTGTAGGGCATGAAAAACTGTTTTTT.

The chain carries TRBV9 and TRBJ1-6; D is ambiguous. Trimming left V 0 bases short and J 7 bases short, with 8 bases between. Germline V gene data show CDR1 as SGDLS and CDR2 as YYNGEE. CDR3 size: 14 residues. The CDR3 DNA is TGTGCCAGCAGCGTAGTCCCGGGGAATTCACCCCTCCACTTT. It specifies CASSVVPGNSPLHF.

The gene calls are TRBV6-2 or TRBV6-3 and TRBJ1-5; 8 bases align to TRBD1. The V and J ends lost 3 bases and 5 bases, in that order; junction bases with no gene match: 6. Germline CDR1 reads MNHEY; CDR2 reads SVGEGT. The CDR3 extends over 15 amino acids. The CDR3 DNA sequence: TGTGCCAGCAGTTATATCGGACAGGGCTATCAGCCCCAGCATTTT. This sequence encodes CASSYIGQGYQPQHF.